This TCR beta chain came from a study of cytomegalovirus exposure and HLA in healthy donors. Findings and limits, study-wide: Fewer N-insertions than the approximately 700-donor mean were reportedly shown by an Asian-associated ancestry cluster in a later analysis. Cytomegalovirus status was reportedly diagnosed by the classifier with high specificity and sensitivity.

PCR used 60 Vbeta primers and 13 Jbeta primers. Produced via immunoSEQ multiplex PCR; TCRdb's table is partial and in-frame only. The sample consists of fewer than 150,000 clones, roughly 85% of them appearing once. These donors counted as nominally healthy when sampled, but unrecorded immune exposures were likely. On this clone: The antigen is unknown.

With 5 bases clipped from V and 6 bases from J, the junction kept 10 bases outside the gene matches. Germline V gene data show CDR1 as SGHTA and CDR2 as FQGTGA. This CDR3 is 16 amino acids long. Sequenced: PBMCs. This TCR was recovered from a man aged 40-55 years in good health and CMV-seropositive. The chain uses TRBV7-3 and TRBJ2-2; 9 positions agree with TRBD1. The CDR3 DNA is TGTGCCAGCAGCGTGGGACAGGGAGAAGCCCCCGGGGAGCTGTTTTTT. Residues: CASSVGQGEAPGELFF.